This TCR beta chain emerged from a study of regulatory T cells in long-lasting Graves disease (dated by TCRdb to the early 2020s). A note on the overall study: Persistent Graves' disease was defined as persistently positive TSH receptor autoantibodies together with antithyroid drug treatment for over 5 years. A total of roughly 35 samples underwent TCR sequencing: approximately 13 from persistent and some 20 from newly diagnosed Graves' disease patients. In the clinical cohort, patients with persistent Graves' disease had used antithyroid drugs for an average of about 10.3 years. The study took place in China and was registered as a clinical trial. Patients with persistent Graves' disease were compared with patients with newly diagnosed Graves' disease using TCR sequencing and RNA sequencing of peripheral blood. What the research found in general, with its limitations: More public clonotypes were shared among persistent patients (2,741) than among newly diagnosed patients (966). The study examined only peripheral blood because the primary lesion, thyroid tissue, could not be accessed. Sequencing and analysis were restricted to the TCR beta chain. Persistent disease showed preferential use of TRBV28, TRBJ1-2 and TRBJ2-5, whereas newly diagnosed disease favored TRBV20-1 and TRBJ2-1. Compared with newly diagnosed patients, persistent Graves' disease patients had lower TCR Shannon entropy and fewer highly expanded clones, which suggests clonal expansion. The authors acknowledged the small sample size as a limitation that may reduce accuracy.

This clonotype has only a few counts. Its antigen remains unidentified. No qualities accompany the bases; no much larger clone lies one base away. As encoded in the germline V gene, CDR1 is MNHNS while CDR2 is SASEGT. The junction carries 16 bases between V and J, which are trimmed by 5 bases and 6 bases respectively. The CDR3, cysteine through phenylalanine, is 14 amino acids long. The CDR3 DNA has 42 bases and is translated from base 1. The sample's time point, from its label and the paper: persistent/refractory GD, antithyroid drugs over 5 years with positive TRAb. For both TCR sequencing and RNA sequencing, RNA was extracted from PBMCs in TRIzol. The diagnosis of Graves' disease followed American Thyroid Association guidelines. Patients were recruited from an endocrinology department in Xi'an, China. From each patient, roughly 9 milliliters of peripheral blood was collected into an EDTA anticoagulant tube. PBMCs were isolated by Ficoll Paque Plus density gradient separation without further T cell sorting. An Agilent 2100 Bioanalyzer and agarose gel were used to assess RNA quality, and a NanoDrop 2000 was used to measure RNA concentration.

Receptor amplification or capture employed multiplex PCR. TCRdb names Illumina HiSeq 4000 as the instrument used. To build TCR beta libraries, CDR3 regions were amplified by Arm-PCR using iRepertoire HTBI primers. Before sequencing, the PCR products went through gel purification. In the authors' own workflow: Across samples, 60 to 70 TRBV and 14 TRBJ segments were identified and used for gene usage analysis of CDR3 amino acid clonotypes. COPE and FqMerger were used to merge filtered high-quality paired reads into contigs. Contigs were aligned with BLAST to IMGT TRBV, TRBD and TRBJ reference genes, and CDR3 was defined per IMGT. Any clonotype with a frequency above 0.1% was classified as a highly expanded clone. Shannon entropy served as the measure of repertoire diversity, while the Gini coefficient captured V-J evenness. A clonotype was considered public if more than one individual shared it. TCRdb reprocessing: public reads trimmed at Q25 with fastp, clones called with MiXCR, in-frame beta chains kept. Records with the same CDR3 protein are collapsed into one entry carrying the most frequent genes and DNA. TCRdb, rather than the study authors, made the V and J calls. Across this sample there are about 450,000 distinct CDR3 sequences, with roughly a quarter seen only once. The leading ten clones occupy approximately 25% of the sample.

The sample here was peripheral blood mononuclear cells (PBMCs), taken when the disease was refractory, from a patient treated with antithyroid drugs. The chain employs TRBV6-1 and TRBJ1-2, and TRBD1 may be the D gene, going by 5 matching bases. The receptor's source is a female donor with Graves disease. The CDR3 region has the sequence CASSLWGPGDGYTF. The nucleotide sequence is given as TGTGCCAGCAGTCTTTGGGGACCTGGGGATGGCTACACCTTC.